What follows are 21 T cell receptor beta chains derived from one specimen sequenced in a study of cytomegalovirus exposure and HLA in healthy donors. The PCR ran on 60 Vbeta and 13 Jbeta primers. TCRdb keeps only in-frame clones here, not all; method: immunoSEQ multiplex PCR. The sample carries around 140,000 clones, roughly three quarters recorded once. Sequencing used PBMCs. All receptors derive from a woman in her sixties or seventies in good health and CMV-seronegative.

The J gene is TRBJ2-3, the V gene TRBV7-2; possible D gene TRBD2, 5 bases. Trimming took 5 bases from V and 0 from J, leaving 15 bases between them. This CDR3 spans 16 amino acids. Germline V gene lookup returns CDR1 SGHTA and CDR2 FQGNSA. The CDR3 loop reads CASSLTSAASTDTQYF. DNA for the CDR3: TGTGCCAGCAGCCTAACTAGTGCAGCTAGCACAGATACGCAGTATTTT.

Regarding this clone: Other nucleotide sequences in the sample specify the same CDR3. V usage is TRBV6-1 and J usage is TRBJ2-7; 8 nucleotides line up with TRBD2. CDR3 length: 14 residues. The V gene's germline CDR1 is MNHNS and CDR2 SASEGT. The J segment lost 0 bases and the V segment lost 4 bases, leaving 2 bases of the junction unmatched. In DNA, the CDR3 is TGTGCCAGCAGTGTGGCGGGGGGCTCCTACGAGCAGTACTTC. This sequence encodes CASSVAGGSYEQYF.

This chain connects TRBV13 to TRBJ2-1, with D possibly matching TRBD1 (6 bases). The CDR3 runs 15 residues. V was shortened by 2 bases and J by 5 bases, with 13 bases between the two germline ends. Per germline, CDR1 PRHDT and CDR2 FYEKMQ (reference sequence). The chain's CDR3 is CASSLRAGTNNEQFF. CDR3 DNA: TGTGCCAGCAGCTTACGAGCAGGGACAAACAATGAGCAGTTCTTC.

This sequence joins TRBV21-1 and TRBJ1-1; the table's D call TRBD1 went unverified against the DNA. TRBV21-1 is a pseudogene locus. This CDR3 region has 18 residues. CDR3 sequence (DNA): TGTGCCAGCAGCAAAGGCACTCGGGACAGGGGGCCTAGCACTGAAGCTTTCTTT. It translates to CASSKGTRDRGPSTEAFF.

With regard to this clone: The sample contains more than one DNA sequence encoding this CDR3. V and J are TRBV6-1 and TRBJ1-1; D ambiguous. Germline lookup yields CDR1 MNHNS and CDR2 SASEGT. Trimming shortened V by 6 bases and J by 1 base, and 9 bases separated the two germline ends. This CDR3 spans 13 amino acids. The CDR3 coding sequence is TGTGCCAGCAGGGCGGACTGGAACACTGAAGCTTTCTTT. Protein: CASRADWNTEAFF.

This clone was detected only once. The J gene is TRBJ2-7, the V gene TRBV10-3, with 9 bases lining up with TRBD2. Germline V gene sequence: CDR1 ENHRY, CDR2 SYGVKD. Losses at the gene ends were 8 bases for V and 6 bases for J; bases not matched to a gene: 14. There are 15 residues in the CDR3. As DNA, the CDR3 is TGTGCCATCCGACCGGCGGGAGGGCTATCCCCCGAGCAGTACTTC. It is translated as CAIRPAGGLSPEQYF.

CDR3 sequence (DNA): TGTGCCAGCAGCTTCGGGAGATTTCCCTACGAGCAGTACTTC. Translated: CASSFGRFPYEQYF. The chain links TRBV11-2 to TRBJ2-7; a possible D gene is TRBD2 (6 bases). Germline V gene sequence: CDR1 SGHAT, CDR2 FQNNGV. Trimming removed 3 bases at V and 2 bases at J, with 11 bases between. The CDR3 covers 14 residues.

V usage is TRBV30 and J usage is TRBJ1-6, with TRBD1 matching 8 bases. The CDR3 has 15 residues. Germline V gene data show CDR1 as GTSNPN and CDR2 as SVGIG (reference sequence). Trimming took 3 bases from V and 5 from J; bases not matched to a gene: 6. The CDR3 DNA follows: TGTGCCTGGAGGGACGGGACAGGAGATAATTCACCCCTCCACTTT. It specifies CAWRDGTGDNSPLHF.

The rearrangement links TRBV5-1 to TRBJ1-5; perhaps TRBD1 as D (6 bases). V lost 0 bases, J lost 2 bases, and 9 bases lay in between. The CDR3 loop spans 15 amino acids. Germline values: CDR1 SGHRS, CDR2 YFSETQ. The CDR3 DNA follows: TGCGCCAGCAGCTTGGGGGACATAGGCAATCAGCCCCAGCATTTT. It specifies CASSLGDIGNQPQHF.

V gene TRBV9 combines with J gene TRBJ1-4; TRBD1 matches at 7 bases. The CDR3 runs to 14 residues. Germline CDR1 SGDLS, CDR2 YYNGEE. Trimming at V came to 7 bases and at J to 8 bases, leaving 11 bases not matched to a gene. CDR3 sequence: CASGRDSYGEKLFF. CDR3 sequence (DNA): TGTGCCAGCGGTAGGGACAGTTACGGCGAAAAACTGTTTTTT.

This clone showed up just once. The chain carries TRBV27 and TRBJ2-1; TRBD2 agrees at 10 bases. V lost 6 bases, J lost 7 bases, and 9 bases stayed unmatched. Germline lookup yields CDR1 MNHEY and CDR2 SMNVEV (reference sequence). The CDR3 spans 15 residues. CDR3 in amino acids: CASSFPGLAINEQFF. For the CDR3, the DNA is TGTGCCAGCAGCTTCCCGGGACTAGCGATTAATGAGCAGTTCTTC.

The chain is built from TRBV5-1 and TRBJ1-6, with D possibly TRBD1 on 6 matching bases. Looked up from germline, CDR1 is SGHRS and CDR2 is YFSETQ. Trimming removed 4 bases from V and 7 bases from J, with 15 bases in between. The CDR3 spans 15 residues. Written as DNA, the CDR3 is TGCGCCAGCAGCCACGGGAGGACAGACAATTCACCCCTCCACTTT. Its protein is CASSHGRTDNSPLHF.

DNA of the CDR3: TGTGCCAGTGTGGGACTAGCGGGTGAGGATGAGCAGTTCTTC. It is translated as CASVGLAGEDEQFF. The chain has TRBV27 and TRBJ2-1, with 12 bases lining up with TRBD2. CDR3 length equals 14 residues. Germline V lookup: CDR1 MNHEY, CDR2 SMNVEV (reference sequence). The V segment lost 9 bases and the J segment 8 bases; nucleotides outside the gene matches: 8.

The rearrangement links TRBV10-2 to TRBJ2-1; no clear D. Trimming removed 3 bases from V and 4 bases from J, with 4 bases in between. From germline, CDR1 is WSHSY and CDR2 SAAADI. There are 12 residues in the CDR3. CDR3 sequence (DNA): TGCGCCAGCAGTGAACTATACAATGAGCAGTTCTTC. It codes for CASSELYNEQFF.

The chain has TRBV7-8 and TRBJ2-2; 14 bases align to TRBD2. Germline V gene sequence: CDR1 SGHVS, CDR2 FQNEAQ. Germline trimming cut 5 bases from V and 3 bases from J; bases unmatched to any gene: 2. CDR3 size: 16 residues. The CDR3 coding sequence is TGTGCCAGCAGCACGGGACTAGCGGGAGACACCGGGGAGCTGTTTTTT. Protein sequence: CASSTGLAGDTGELFF.

V is TRBV28 and J is TRBJ1-5; possible D gene TRBD1, 5 bases. Per the germline V gene, CDR1 is MDHEN and CDR2 is SYDVKM. This CDR3 has 12 residues. V was pared by 6 bases and J by 6 bases, with 9 bases between. In DNA, the CDR3 is TGTGCCAGCAGCCGGGGGACTCAGCCCCAGCATTTT. Encoded protein: CASSRGTQPQHF.

This clone was picked up a small number of times. The rearrangement links TRBV28 to TRBJ1-1; D call uncertain. The CDR3 has 13 amino acids. With 7 bases removed from V and 2 bases from J, the gap between germline ends came to 11 bases. Germline V gene lookup returns CDR1 MDHEN and CDR2 SYDVKM. In nucleotides, the CDR3 is TGTGCCAGCACATGGAGGCCCAACACTGAAGCTTTCTTT. This sequence encodes CASTWRPNTEAFF.

This clone was seen only a few times. The J gene is TRBJ1-5, the V gene TRBV19; tentatively, D is TRBD1 (5 bases). Germline loops: CDR1 LNHDA, CDR2 SQIVND (reference sequence). V dropped 7 bases and J dropped 6 bases, with 10 bases sitting between them. CDR3 length: 12 amino acids. CDR3 nucleotides: TGTGCCAGTATGAGTGGGGCTCAGCCCCAGCATTTT. It yields the protein CASMSGAQPQHF.

The genes are TRBV27 and TRBJ2-3, with TRBD2 matching 11 bases. Germline loops: CDR1 MNHEY, CDR2 SMNVEV (reference sequence). The CDR3 has 17 residues. With 4 bases clipped from V and 4 bases from J, the junction kept 10 bases outside the gene matches. The CDR3 spells CASSWGLAVPEPDTQYF. The CDR3 nucleotides read TGTGCCAGCAGTTGGGGACTAGCGGTCCCGGAGCCAGATACGCAGTATTTT.

This clone was counted a few times. The sample has other DNA sequences that encode this CDR3 too. The J gene is TRBJ2-7, the V gene TRBV5-1; D may be TRBD1 (6 bases). V was trimmed by 3 bases and J by 2 bases, leaving 12 bases between them. The CDR3 consists of 14 residues. The V gene's germline CDR1 is SGHRS and CDR2 YFSETQ. In nucleotides, the CDR3 is TGCGCCAGCAGCTCGACAGGAACTACCTACGAGCAGTACTTC. This codes for CASSSTGTTYEQYF.

CDR3 nucleotides: TGTGCCAGCAGGGGGGACAGGGGGACAGATACGCAGTATTTT. Protein: CASRGDRGTDTQYF. The chain recombines TRBV9 with TRBJ2-3, with 11 bases lining up with TRBD1. This CDR3 contains 14 residues. V trimming: 5 bases; J trimming: 3 bases; junction bases outside the gene matches: 2. The germline gives CDR1 SGDLS, CDR2 YYNGEE.